This T cell receptor beta chain appears in the sequencing data of a study of response to subunit inactivated influenza vaccine. CDR3 size: 18 residues. With 5 bases removed from V and 0 bases from J, the gap between germline ends came to 17 bases. In TCRdb, the RT-PCR reads were re-called with MiXCR into one record per CDR3 protein. The sample carries 500,000 to 700,000 distinct CDR3 sequences, approximately 24% recorded once. This clonotype was counted only a few times. The sample also formed part of further work on T cells expressing NK-cell markers. That paper states: The authors made TCR beta cDNA libraries by 5'RACE template switching. This switching added a universal primer site and UMIs. Of the CD8+ T cells in five or six donors, roughly 1.0-7.5% belonged to dominant NKG2C+ clonotypes. In several donors, dominant clonotypes made up about 28.3-60.1% of CD3+CD56-NKG2C+ cells.

The rearrangement uses TRBV12-3 or TRBV12-4 and TRBJ2-6, with D tentatively TRBD1 (7 bases). This sequence originates from a man in his fifties or sixties who received an inactivated influenza vaccine. The input for sequencing was CD4+ T cells sorted from PBMCs, taken about 13 days after vaccination. The CDR3 bases are TGTGCCAGCAGTCCCCAGACAGGGAGGACCTCTGGGGCCAACGTCCTGACTTTC. This translates into CASSPQTGRTSGANVLTF.